This T cell receptor (beta chain) was observed in a study of blood T cell repertoires in COVID-19. V dropped 5 bases and J dropped 8; count of bases not matched to a gene: 6. This CDR3 spans 15 amino acids. The germline gives CDR1 SGHTA, CDR2 FQGNSA. TCRdb keeps only in-frame clones here, not all; method: immunoSEQ multiplex PCR. The sample lists 250,000 to 300,000 clones, 70% to 90% seen once, with about 3% in the top ten. V and J are TRBV7-2 and TRBJ2-1, with 13 bases aligning to TRBD2. The receptor was isolated from a woman between 25 and 40 years old with active or convalescent COVID-19. Material for sequencing was peripheral blood. DNA for the CDR3: TGTGCCAGCAGCGGACTAGCGGGGGTTGTCGATGAGCAGTTCTTC. It yields the protein CASSGLAGVVDEQFF.